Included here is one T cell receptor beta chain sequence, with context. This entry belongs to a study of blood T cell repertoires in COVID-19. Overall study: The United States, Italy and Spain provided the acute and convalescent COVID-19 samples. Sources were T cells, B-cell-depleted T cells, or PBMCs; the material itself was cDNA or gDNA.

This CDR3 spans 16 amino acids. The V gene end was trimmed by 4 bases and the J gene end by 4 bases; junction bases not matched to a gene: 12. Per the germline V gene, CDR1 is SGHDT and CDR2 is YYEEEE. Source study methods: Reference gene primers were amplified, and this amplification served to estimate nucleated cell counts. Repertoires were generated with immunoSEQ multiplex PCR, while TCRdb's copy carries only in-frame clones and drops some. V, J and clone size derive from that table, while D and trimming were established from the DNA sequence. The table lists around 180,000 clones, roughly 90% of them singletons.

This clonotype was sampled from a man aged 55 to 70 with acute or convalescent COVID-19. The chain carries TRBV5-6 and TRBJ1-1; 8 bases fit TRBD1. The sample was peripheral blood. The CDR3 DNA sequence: TGTGCCAGCAGCAAGCTCAGGGGGCTTAAGACCACTGAAGCTTTCTTT. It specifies CASSKLRGLKTTEAFF.